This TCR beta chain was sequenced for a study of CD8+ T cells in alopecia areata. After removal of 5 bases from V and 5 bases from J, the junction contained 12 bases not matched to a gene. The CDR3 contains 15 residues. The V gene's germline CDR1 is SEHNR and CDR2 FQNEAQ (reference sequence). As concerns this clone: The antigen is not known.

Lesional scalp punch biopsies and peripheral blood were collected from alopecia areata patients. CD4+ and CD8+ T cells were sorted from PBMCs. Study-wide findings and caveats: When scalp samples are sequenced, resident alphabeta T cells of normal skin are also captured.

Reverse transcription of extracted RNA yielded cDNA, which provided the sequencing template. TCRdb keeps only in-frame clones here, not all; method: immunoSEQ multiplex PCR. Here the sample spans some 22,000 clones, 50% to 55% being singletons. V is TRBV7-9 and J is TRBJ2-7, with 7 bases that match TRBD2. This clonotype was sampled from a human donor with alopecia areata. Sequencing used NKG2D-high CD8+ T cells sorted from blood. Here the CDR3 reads CASSPPVGRLHEQYF. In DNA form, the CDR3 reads TGTGCCAGCAGCCCTCCTGTCGGGAGGTTACACGAGCAGTACTTC.